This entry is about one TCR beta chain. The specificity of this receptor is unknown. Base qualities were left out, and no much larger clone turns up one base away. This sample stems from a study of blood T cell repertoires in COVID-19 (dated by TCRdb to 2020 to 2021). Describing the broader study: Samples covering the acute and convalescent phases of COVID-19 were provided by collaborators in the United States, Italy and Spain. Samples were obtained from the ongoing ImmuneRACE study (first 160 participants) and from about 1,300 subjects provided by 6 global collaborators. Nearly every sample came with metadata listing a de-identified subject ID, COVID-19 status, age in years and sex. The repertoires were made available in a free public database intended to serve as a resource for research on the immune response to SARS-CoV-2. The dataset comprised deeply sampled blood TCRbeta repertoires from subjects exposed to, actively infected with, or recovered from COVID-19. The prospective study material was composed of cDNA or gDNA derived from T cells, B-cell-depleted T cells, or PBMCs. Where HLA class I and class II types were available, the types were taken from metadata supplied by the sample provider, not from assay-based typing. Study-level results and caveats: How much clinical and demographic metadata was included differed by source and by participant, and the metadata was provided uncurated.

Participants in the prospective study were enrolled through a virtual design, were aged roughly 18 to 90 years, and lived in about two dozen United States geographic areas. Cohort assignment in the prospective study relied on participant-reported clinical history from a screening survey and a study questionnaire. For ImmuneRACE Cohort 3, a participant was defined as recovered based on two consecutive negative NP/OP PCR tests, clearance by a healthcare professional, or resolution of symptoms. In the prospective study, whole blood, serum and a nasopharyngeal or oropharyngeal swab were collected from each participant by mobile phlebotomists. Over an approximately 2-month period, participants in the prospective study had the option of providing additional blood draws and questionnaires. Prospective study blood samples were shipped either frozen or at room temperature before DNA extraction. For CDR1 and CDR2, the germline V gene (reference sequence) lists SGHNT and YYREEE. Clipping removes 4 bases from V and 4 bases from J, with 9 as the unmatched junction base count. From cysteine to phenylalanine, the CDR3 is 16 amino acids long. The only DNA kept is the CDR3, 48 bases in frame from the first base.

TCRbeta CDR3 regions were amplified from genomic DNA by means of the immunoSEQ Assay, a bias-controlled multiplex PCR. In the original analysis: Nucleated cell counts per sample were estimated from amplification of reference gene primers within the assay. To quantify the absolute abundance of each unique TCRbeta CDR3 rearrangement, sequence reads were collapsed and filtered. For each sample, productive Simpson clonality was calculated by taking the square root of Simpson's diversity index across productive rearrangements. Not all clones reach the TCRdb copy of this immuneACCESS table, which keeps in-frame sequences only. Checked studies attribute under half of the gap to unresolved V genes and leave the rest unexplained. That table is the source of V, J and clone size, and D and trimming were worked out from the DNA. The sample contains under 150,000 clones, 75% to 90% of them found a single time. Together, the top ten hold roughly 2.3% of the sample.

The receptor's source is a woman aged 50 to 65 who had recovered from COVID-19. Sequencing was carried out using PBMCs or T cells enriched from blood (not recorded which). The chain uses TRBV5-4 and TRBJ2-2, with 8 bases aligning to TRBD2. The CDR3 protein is CASSTLDGGATGELFF. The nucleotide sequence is TGTGCCAGCAGCACCCTAGACGGGGGGGCCACCGGGGAGCTGTTTTTT. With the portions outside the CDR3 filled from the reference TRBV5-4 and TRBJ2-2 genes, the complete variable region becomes ETGVTQSPTHLIKTRGQQVTLRCSSQSGHNTVSWYQQALGQGPQFIFQYYREEENGRGNFPPRFSGLQFPNYSSELNVNALELDDSALYLCASSTLDGGATGELFFGEGSRLTVL.